The present T cell receptor beta chain was sequenced within a study of T cell repertoires in cytomegalovirus infection. Notes on this clonotype: No antigen is known for it.

TCRdb re-called the reads through MiXCR, storing one row per CDR3 protein. The table has hundreds of thousands of distinct CDR3 sequences, 33% seen once. Trimming removed 1 base from V and 4 bases from J, with 10 bases in between. Germline V gene lookup returns CDR1 LNHDA and CDR2 SQIVND (reference sequence). The CDR3 extends over 14 amino acids. The TCR was taken from a human donor in good health (CMV status not recorded). Some clones in this sample may be carry-over from other donors' samples. The rearrangement joins TRBV19 to TRBJ1-2; D possibly corresponds to TRBD1 (5 bases). This specimen was cultured PBMCs, taken from culture after CMV antigen stimulation. Here the CDR3 reads CASSIGQGIYGYTF. Here the CDR3 DNA reads TGTGCCAGTAGTATAGGCCAGGGAATCTATGGCTACACCTTC.